This T cell receptor beta chain was recovered during a study of blood T cells in healthy people across ages. Trimming stripped 5 bases from V and 2 bases from J, with 18 bases between. This CDR3 spans 16 amino acids. The V gene's germline CDR1 is SGHTA and CDR2 FQGNSA. A second PCR of 7 to 11 cycles used a sample-barcoded 5' primer and a J-beta primer mix. Tagging of each cDNA molecule was performed by a template-switch adaptor with 12 random nucleotides. TCRdb re-called the 5' RACE reads with MiXCR, one entry per CDR3 protein. The repertoire holds under 2,000,000 distinct CDR3 sequences, with roughly 50% as singletons.

The sequencing sample was made of blood. J is TRBJ2-5 and V is TRBV7-2; no clear D gene. This TCR derives from a woman in her 40s in good health. As DNA, the CDR3 is TGTGCCAGCAGCCCAAGACCGGGCGGCCGTCAAGAGACCCAGTACTTC. As protein: CASSPRPGGRQETQYF.